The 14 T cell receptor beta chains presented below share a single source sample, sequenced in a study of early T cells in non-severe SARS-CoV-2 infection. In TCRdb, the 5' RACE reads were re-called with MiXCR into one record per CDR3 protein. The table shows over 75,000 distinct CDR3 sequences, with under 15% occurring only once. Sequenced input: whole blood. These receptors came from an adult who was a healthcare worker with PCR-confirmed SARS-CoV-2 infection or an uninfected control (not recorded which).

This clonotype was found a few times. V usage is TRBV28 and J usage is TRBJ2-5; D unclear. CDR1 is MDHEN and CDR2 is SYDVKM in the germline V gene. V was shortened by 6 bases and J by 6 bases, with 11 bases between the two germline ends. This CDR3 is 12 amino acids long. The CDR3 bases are TGTGCCAGCAGGATGAATTCACAGACCCAGTACTTC. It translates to CASRMNSQTQYF.

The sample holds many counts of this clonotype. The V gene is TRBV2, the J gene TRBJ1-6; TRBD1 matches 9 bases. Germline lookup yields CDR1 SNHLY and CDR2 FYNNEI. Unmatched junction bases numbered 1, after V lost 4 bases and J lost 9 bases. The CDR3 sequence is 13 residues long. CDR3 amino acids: CASSVDRGSPLHF. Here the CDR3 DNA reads TGTGCCAGCAGTGTGGACAGGGGTTCACCCCTCCACTTT.

The DNA for the CDR3 is TGTGCCAGCAGTTTATCCATGGGACGGACCAATGAGCAGTTCTTC. It translates to CASSLSMGRTNEQFF. This rearrangement joins TRBV27 to TRBJ2-1, with D possibly being TRBD1 or TRBD2 (5 bases each). The CDR3 loop spans 15 amino acids. Germline assignment: CDR1 MNHEY and CDR2 SMNVEV (reference sequence). Trimming cost V 0 bases and J 6 bases, with 12 bases left between them.

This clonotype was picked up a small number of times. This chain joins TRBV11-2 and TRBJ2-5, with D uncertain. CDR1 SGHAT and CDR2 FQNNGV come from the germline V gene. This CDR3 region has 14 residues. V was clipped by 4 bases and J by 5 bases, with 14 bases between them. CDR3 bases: TGTGCCAGCAGCTCGTCTTCGCGGAGCGAGACCCAGTACTTC. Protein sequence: CASSSSSRSETQYF.

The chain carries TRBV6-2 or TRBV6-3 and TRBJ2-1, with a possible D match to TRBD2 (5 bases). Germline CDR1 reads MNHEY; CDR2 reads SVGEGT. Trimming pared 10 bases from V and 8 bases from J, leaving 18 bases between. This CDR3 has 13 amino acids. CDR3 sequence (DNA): TGTGCCACCGAGAGGGTAGGTCCCTATGAGCAGTTCTTC. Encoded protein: CATERVGPYEQFF.

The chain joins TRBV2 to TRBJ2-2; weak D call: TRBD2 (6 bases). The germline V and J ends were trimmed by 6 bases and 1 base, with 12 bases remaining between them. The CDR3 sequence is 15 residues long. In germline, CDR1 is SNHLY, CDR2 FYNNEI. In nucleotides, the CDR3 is TGTGCCAGCAGGGCCGGGACTTTGAACACCGGGGAGCTGTTTTTT. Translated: CASRAGTLNTGELFF.

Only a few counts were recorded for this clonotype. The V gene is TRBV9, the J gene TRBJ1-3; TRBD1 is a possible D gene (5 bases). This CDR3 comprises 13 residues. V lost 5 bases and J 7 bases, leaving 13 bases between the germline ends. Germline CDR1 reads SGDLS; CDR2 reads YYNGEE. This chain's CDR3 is CASSEDTRNTIYF. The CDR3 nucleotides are TGTGCCAGCAGTGAGGACACCAGGAACACCATATATTTT.

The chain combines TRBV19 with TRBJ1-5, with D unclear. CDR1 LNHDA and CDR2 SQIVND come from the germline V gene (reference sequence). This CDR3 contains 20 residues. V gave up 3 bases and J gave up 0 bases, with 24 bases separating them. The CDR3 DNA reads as TGTGCCAGTAGTATCTATGGTGGCAGGCCCAGCCGGTATAGCAATCAGCCCCAGCATTTT. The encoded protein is CASSIYGGRPSRYSNQPQHF.

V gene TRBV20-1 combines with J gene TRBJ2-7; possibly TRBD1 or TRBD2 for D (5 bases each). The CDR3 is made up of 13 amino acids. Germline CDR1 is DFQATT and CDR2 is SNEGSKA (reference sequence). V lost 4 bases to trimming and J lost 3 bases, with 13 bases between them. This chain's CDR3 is CSATRDGNYEQYF. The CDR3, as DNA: TGCAGTGCTACCCGGGACGGCAACTACGAGCAGTACTTC.

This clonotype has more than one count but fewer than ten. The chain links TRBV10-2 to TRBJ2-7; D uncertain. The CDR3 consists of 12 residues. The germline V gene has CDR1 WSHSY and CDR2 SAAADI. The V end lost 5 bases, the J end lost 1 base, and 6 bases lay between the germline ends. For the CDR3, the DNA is TGCGCCAGCAGTAGGGAATCCTACGAGCAGTACTTC. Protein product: CASSRESYEQYF.

CDR3 amino acids: CASSYLPPPVNTEAFF. DNA for the CDR3: TGTGCCAGCAGTTACCTGCCTCCTCCGGTGAACACTGAAGCTTTCTTT. The chain has TRBV6-2 or TRBV6-3 and TRBJ1-1, with D unresolved. CDR1 and CDR2 (germline): MNHEY, SVGEGT. This CDR3 has 16 amino acids. Between the trimmed V and J ends, which lost 2 bases and 0 bases, there was a span of 13 bases.

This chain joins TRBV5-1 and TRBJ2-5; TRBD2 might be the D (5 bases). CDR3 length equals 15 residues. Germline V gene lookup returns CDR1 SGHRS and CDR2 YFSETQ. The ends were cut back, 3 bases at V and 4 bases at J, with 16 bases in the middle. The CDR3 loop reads CASSSDWIGIETQYF. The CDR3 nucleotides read TGCGCCAGCAGCTCGGACTGGATAGGGATAGAGACCCAGTACTTC.

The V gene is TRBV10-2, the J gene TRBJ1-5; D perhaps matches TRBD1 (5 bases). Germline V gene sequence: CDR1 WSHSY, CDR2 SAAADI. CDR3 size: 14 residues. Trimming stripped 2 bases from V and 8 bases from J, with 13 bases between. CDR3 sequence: CASSEGTGDEPQHF. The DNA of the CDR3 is TGCGCCAGCAGTGAGGGGACGGGGGATGAGCCCCAGCATTTT.

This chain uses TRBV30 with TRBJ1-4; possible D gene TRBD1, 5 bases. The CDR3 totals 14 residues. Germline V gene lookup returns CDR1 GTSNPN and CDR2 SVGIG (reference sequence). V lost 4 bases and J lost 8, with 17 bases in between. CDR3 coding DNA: TGTGCCTGGACGCCTCAGGGCCGGAGGGAAAAACTGTTTTTT. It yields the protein CAWTPQGRREKLFF.